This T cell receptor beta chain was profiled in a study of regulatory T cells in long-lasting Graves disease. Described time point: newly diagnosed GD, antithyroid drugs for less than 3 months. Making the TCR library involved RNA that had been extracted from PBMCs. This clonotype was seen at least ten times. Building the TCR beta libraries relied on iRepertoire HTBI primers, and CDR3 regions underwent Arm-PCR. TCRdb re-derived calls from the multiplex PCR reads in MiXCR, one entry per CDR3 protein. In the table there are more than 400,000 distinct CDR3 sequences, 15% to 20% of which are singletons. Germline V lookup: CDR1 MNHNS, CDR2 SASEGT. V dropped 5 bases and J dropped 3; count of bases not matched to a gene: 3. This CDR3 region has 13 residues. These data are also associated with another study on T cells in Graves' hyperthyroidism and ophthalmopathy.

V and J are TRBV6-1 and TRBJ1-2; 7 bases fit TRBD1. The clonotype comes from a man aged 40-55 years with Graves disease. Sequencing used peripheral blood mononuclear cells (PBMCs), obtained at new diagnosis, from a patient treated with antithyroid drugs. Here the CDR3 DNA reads TGTGCCAGCAGTCACGGACAGGACTATGGCTACACCTTC. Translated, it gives CASSHGQDYGYTF.